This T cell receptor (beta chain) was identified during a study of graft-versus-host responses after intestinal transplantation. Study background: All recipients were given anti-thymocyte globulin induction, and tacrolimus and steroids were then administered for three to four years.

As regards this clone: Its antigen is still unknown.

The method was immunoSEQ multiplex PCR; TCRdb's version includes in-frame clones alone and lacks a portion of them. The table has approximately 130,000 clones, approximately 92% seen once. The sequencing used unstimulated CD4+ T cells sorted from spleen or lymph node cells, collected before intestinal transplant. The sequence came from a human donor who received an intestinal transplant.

CDR3 nucleotides: TGTGCCAGCACCGTCACAGGGCCGAGCGAAAAACTGTTTTTT. It translates to CASTVTGPSEKLFF. The rearrangement joins TRBV2 to TRBJ1-4; weak D call: TRBD1 (6 bases). This CDR3 comprises 14 residues. Germline values: CDR1 SNHLY, CDR2 FYNNEI. V gave up 7 bases and J gave up 8 bases, with 17 bases separating them.